This T cell receptor (beta chain) was sequenced during a study of cytomegalovirus exposure and HLA in healthy donors. Points from the study as a whole: Donors were assumed by presence/absence analyses to have roughly uniform sequencing depth. The dataset shows that most TCR sequences were rare, while some public TCRs occurred in many donors.

PCR amplification relied on 60 Vbeta primers (plus 13 Jbeta primers). TCRdb's copy holds only in-frame clones and misses some; the assay was immunoSEQ multiplex PCR. The sample gives around 150,000 clones, 80% to 85% of which show up once; 1.5% to 2.5% is in the top ten. The CDR3 runs to 13 residues. V dropped 3 bases and J dropped 6 bases, with 9 bases sitting between them. Germline CDR1 and CDR2: SNHLY and FYNNEI. Worth noting for this clone: Its matching antigen is unknown.

This sequence was found in a young man in good health and CMV-seronegative. This chain connects TRBV2 to TRBJ1-5, with D maybe TRBD1 (6 bases). Sequencing input: PBMCs. This CDR3 reads CASSEDSGQPQHF. DNA of the CDR3: TGTGCCAGCAGTGAGGACAGCGGTCAGCCCCAGCATTTT.